What follows describes a single TCR beta chain. These data are taken from a study of blood T cell repertoires in COVID-19. About the research overall: PBMCs, B-cell-depleted T cells, or T cells provided the cDNA or gDNA that made up the material.

The CDR3 is made up of 14 amino acids. Germline V gene data show CDR1 as MNHEY and CDR2 as SMNVEV (reference sequence). V was clipped by 6 bases and J by 4 bases; unmatched bases: 3. Original handling: Using reference gene primer amplification, nucleated cell counts were estimated. This table comes from immunoSEQ multiplex PCR, and its TCRdb copy is limited to in-frame clones, with some not included. V, J and clone size reflect that table, while D and trimming were determined from the DNA. The data contain about 22,000 clones, around 80% of them seen just once; the ten biggest clones take up roughly a fifth.

The clonotype was recovered from a man older than 75 with active or convalescent COVID-19. This chain links TRBV27 with TRBJ2-1, with 10 bases lining up with TRBD1. Input material: peripheral blood. CDR3 sequence: CASSRDRGYNEQFF. Written as DNA, the CDR3 is TGTGCCAGCAGCCGGGACAGGGGATACAATGAGCAGTTCTTC.